Listed below are T cell receptor beta chains from one sample, sequenced in a study of shared clonotypes between healthy human individuals. Libraries were prepared by immunoSEQ multiplex PCR; TCRdb keeps only in-frame clonotypes and omits some of them. The profile shows approximately 1.5 million clones, under 99% of them singletons. The sample comprised naive CD4+ T cells sorted from blood. These receptors all stem from a man between 25 and 39 years old in good health. CDR3s include the opening cysteine and the closing phenylalanine or tryptophan. A D gene is named only where the DNA matches it firmly.

TRBD1 | TRBJ2-7 | TRBV18 | CASSPLPGGPYEQYF
NA | TRBJ1-3 | TRBV5-1 | CASSLEGTGNTIYF
NA | TRBJ1-3 | TRBV2 | CASSEWVAGNTIYF
NA | TRBJ2-2 | TRBV21-1 | CASSRVHHTGELFF
NA | TRBJ1-5 | TRBV19 | CASSISGRNQPQHF
NA | TRBJ2-2 | TRBV14 | CASSLQFTGELFF
NA | TRBJ1-5 | TRBV7-9 | CASSRSSGVSYSNQPQHF
NA | TRBJ2-3 | TRBV5-4 | CASSSRYSDTQYF
NA | TRBJ2-1 | TRBV13 | CASSLLYNEQFF
NA | TRBJ2-6 | TRBV29-1 | CSVEDREVNPSGANVLTF
TRBD1 | TRBJ2-7 | TRBV7-8 | CASSSGQGHYEQYF
NA | TRBJ1-5 | TRBV28 | CASSPQAGQGRQPQHF
TRBD2 | TRBJ2-1 | TRBV28 | CASSLGLAGDNEQFF
TRBD2 | TRBJ2-7 | TRBV5-1 | CASSSGLAVYEQYF
TRBD2 | TRBJ2-7 | TRBV5-4 | CASSPGLAGAYEQYF
TRBD1 | TRBJ1-2 | TRBV18 | CASLKIGGEVGYGYTF
NA | TRBJ2-7 | TRBV5-5 | CASSFEGGNYEQYF
NA | TRBJ2-7 | TRBV2 | CASKGEGSQEQYF
TRBD2 | TRBJ2-5 | TRBV28 | CASNPPGGRETQYF
NA | TRBJ2-2 | TRBV9 | CASSGVMPRGELFF
NA | TRBJ1-1 | TRBV7-9 | CASSLRLDTEAFF
NA | TRBJ1-1 | TRBV28 | CASSFLVGAATEAFF
TRBD2 | TRBJ2-1 | TRBV2 | CASSGLAGGHYNEQFF
TRBD1 | TRBJ2-1 | TRBV19 | CASTPPGQGSYEQFF
NA | TRBJ2-3 | TRBV5-6 | CASSLVSSTDTQYF
NA | TRBJ1-1 | TRBV18 | CASSPAFGTSITTEAFF
NA | TRBJ2-3 | TRBV11-3 | CASSLGIGPGVPDTQYF
NA | TRBJ2-7 | TRBV30 | CAWSCSGFREQYF
TRBD2 | TRBJ2-5 | TRBV28 | CASSHQGGETQYF
TRBD2 | TRBJ2-5 | TRBV7-9 | CASRHGLAKETQYF
TRBD2 | TRBJ2-1 | TRBV4-3 | CASSPRLAGAYNEQFF
TRBD2 | TRBJ2-2 | TRBV7-9 | CASSLEAPTSGRNTGELFF
TRBD1 | TRBJ2-2 | TRBV5-6 | CASSRPGTGFGELFF
NA | TRBJ1-5 | TRBV28 | CATHEGPGPQHF
NA | TRBJ1-4 | TRBV7-8 | CASSPYKAHEKLFF
NA | TRBJ2-6 | TRBV29-1 | CSVEADSGANVLTF
TRBD2 | TRBJ2-7 | TRBV28 | CASSGLAGGPGEQYF
NA | TRBJ1-5 | TRBV6-1 | CASSATAMGNQPQHF
TRBD2 | TRBJ2-7 | TRBV7-2 | CASSPGLAGVYEQYF
NA | TRBJ2-7 | TRBV18 | CASSPLGQVNYYEQYF
NA | TRBJ2-7 | TRBV9 | CASSSPDSYEQYF
NA | TRBJ1-2 | TRBV5-4 | CASRQRGGNYGYTF
TRBD2 | TRBJ2-7 | TRBV14 | CASSRTSGSSGRWREQYF
NA | TRBJ1-5 | TRBV15 | CATSRQQGPNQPQHF